The rows below give T cell receptor beta chains drawn from one sample of a study of CD8 T cells in ankylosing spondylitis. Each CDR3 protein gets one entry after TCRdb re-called the 5' RACE reads with MiXCR. The repertoire holds around 230,000 distinct CDR3 sequences, less than 10% seen once, with over 6.5% in the top ten. The sample comprised blood, either unsorted or a sorted T cell fraction (not recorded which). These receptors all come from a male donor with ankylosing spondylitis or in good health (not recorded which). The CDR3 runs from the conserved cysteine through the conserved F or W. Fields, in order: D gene, J gene, V gene, clone size, CDR3 protein, CDR3 DNA. A D gene is named only where the DNA matches it firmly. Size is stated for part of the rows, as once, few or many counts, or as a class when the clone is expanded.

D: .; J: TRBJ1-2; V: TRBV29-1; size: many; CDR3: CSVEQELGYTF; DNA: TGCAGCGTTGAACAGGAGTTGGGCTACACCTTC
D: TRBD1; J: TRBJ2-7; V: TRBV20-1; size: many; CDR3: CSATGTGYYEQYF; DNA: TGCAGTGCTACCGGGACAGGGTACTACGAGCAGTACTTC
D: .; J: TRBJ2-5; V: TRBV28; size: many; CDR3: CASRGLALGTQYF; DNA: TGTGCCAGCAGAGGACTCGCTTTGGGGACCCAGTACTTC
D: .; J: TRBJ2-7; V: TRBV20-1; size: many; CDR3: CSARDLASAEQYF; DNA: TGCAGTGCTAGAGATCTCGCTAGTGCGGAGCAGTACTTC
D: .; J: TRBJ2-5; V: TRBV20-1; size: many; CDR3: CSAREVDQETQYF; DNA: TGCAGTGCTAGAGAAGTGGACCAAGAGACCCAGTACTTC
D: TRBD2; J: TRBJ2-5; V: TRBV4-2; size: many; CDR3: CASSQGLAGETQYF; DNA: TGTGCCAGCAGCCAAGGACTAGCGGGAGAGACCCAGTACTTC
D: .; J: TRBJ2-5; V: TRBV5-1; size: many; CDR3: CASSLTPQETQYF; DNA: TGCGCCAGCAGCTTAACGCCCCAAGAGACCCAGTACTTC
D: .; J: TRBJ2-1; V: TRBV3-1; size: many; CDR3: CASSQEFRDFSYNEQFF; DNA: TGTGCCAGCAGCCAAGAGTTCCGGGACTTCTCCTACAATGAGCAGTTCTTC
D: .; J: TRBJ2-3; V: TRBV29-1; size: many; CDR3: CSVVYSRLYTDTQYF; DNA: TGCAGCGTTGTTTACAGCAGGCTTTACACAGATACGCAGTATTTT
D: TRBD2; J: TRBJ2-3; V: TRBV7-2; size: many; CDR3: CASSSGLAGAGDTQYF; DNA: TGTGCCAGCAGCTCGGGACTAGCGGGAGCCGGAGATACGCAGTATTTT
D: .; J: TRBJ2-7; V: TRBV7-3; size: few; CDR3: CASSPILEQYF; DNA: TGTGCCAGCAGCCCCATTCTCGAGCAGTACTTC
D: TRBD2; J: TRBJ2-5; V: TRBV3-1; size: many; CDR3: CASSQDPSGGLETQYF; DNA: TGTGCCAGCAGCCAAGACCCTAGCGGGGGCCTAGAGACCCAGTACTTC
D: .; J: TRBJ2-2; V: TRBV4-3; size: many; CDR3: CASSQDREFGELFF; DNA: TGCGCCAGCAGCCAAGATAGGGAGTTCGGGGAGCTGTTTTTT
D: .; J: TRBJ1-6; V: TRBV12-3/TRBV12-4; size: many; CDR3: CASSFFQSGSPLHF; DNA: TGTGCCAGCAGTTTTTTTCAGTCGGGCTCACCCCTCCACTTT
D: .; J: TRBJ2-7; V: TRBV20-1; size: many; CDR3: CSASRGDLLEQYF; DNA: TGCAGTGCTAGCCGTGGGGATCTTCTCGAGCAGTACTTC
D: .; J: TRBJ1-3; V: TRBV5-1; size: many; CDR3: CASSSDGASGNTIYF; DNA: TGCGCCAGCAGTTCTGATGGGGCCTCTGGAAACACCATATATTTT
D: .; J: TRBJ2-5; V: TRBV4-3; size: few; CDR3: CASSQNWGAWAETQYF; DNA: TGCGCCAGCAGCCAAAACTGGGGCGCGTGGGCGGAGACCCAGTACTTC
D: TRBD2; J: TRBJ2-1; V: TRBV7-2; size: many; CDR3: CASSLAAEDWLAGVNEQFF; DNA: TGTGCCAGCAGCTTAGCGGCGGAGGATTGGCTAGCGGGGGTAAATGAGCAGTTCTTC
D: TRBD2; J: TRBJ2-1; V: TRBV5-1; size: many; CDR3: CASSLASGRVNEQFF; DNA: TGCGCCAGCAGCTTGGCTAGCGGGAGGGTCAATGAGCAGTTCTTC
D: TRBD1; J: TRBJ1-1; V: TRBV29-1; size: many; CDR3: CSVEDRGGTESEAFF; DNA: TGCAGCGTTGAAGATAGGGGCGGGACAGAGTCCGAAGCTTTCTTT
D: .; J: TRBJ1-1; V: TRBV19; size: .; CDR3: CASSTPVGHLNTEAFF; DNA: TGTGCCAGTAGTACCCCGGTCGGACACCTGAACACTGAAGCTTTCTTT
D: .; J: TRBJ1-5; V: TRBV12-3/TRBV12-4; size: many; CDR3: CASSRTLNQPQHF; DNA: TGTGCCAGCAGCCGGACACTCAATCAGCCCCAGCATTTT
D: TRBD2; J: TRBJ2-1; V: TRBV20-1; size: many; CDR3: CSAQSGSSYNEQFF; DNA: TGCAGTGCCCAGAGCGGGAGCTCCTACAATGAGCAGTTCTTC
D: TRBD2; J: TRBJ2-3; V: TRBV29-1; size: many; CDR3: CSLPAGGADTQYF; DNA: TGCAGCCTGCCAGCGGGAGGAGCAGATACGCAGTATTTT
D: .; J: TRBJ1-3; V: TRBV7-3; size: .; CDR3: CASSPAPGRGNTIYF; DNA: TGTGCCAGCAGCCCAGCCCCGGGCCGAGGAAACACCATATATTTT
D: TRBD1; J: TRBJ2-1; V: TRBV3-1; size: many; CDR3: CASSPYDRGFVEEQFF; DNA: TGTGCCAGCAGCCCGTACGACAGGGGTTTTGTTGAGGAGCAGTTCTTC
D: .; J: TRBJ1-2; V: TRBV29-1; size: many; CDR3: CSVEGYDGYTF; DNA: TGCAGCGTTGAAGGTTACGATGGCTACACCTTC
D: .; J: TRBJ1-2; V: TRBV30; size: few; CDR3: CAWSTGARDGYTF; DNA: TGTGCCTGGAGTACGGGGGCAAGGGATGGCTACACCTTC
D: .; J: TRBJ1-2; V: TRBV15; size: many; CDR3: CATSRDRVSSGYTF; DNA: TGTGCCACCAGCAGAGATAGGGTTTCGAGCGGCTACACCTTC
D: TRBD1; J: TRBJ1-4; V: TRBV9; size: many; CDR3: CASSRGGTGSEKLFF; DNA: TGTGCCAGCAGCCGAGGGGGGACAGGAAGCGAAAAACTGTTTTTT
D: .; J: TRBJ2-1; V: TRBV20-1; size: many; CDR3: CSASPPYNEQFF; DNA: TGCAGTGCTAGTCCTCCATACAATGAGCAGTTCTTC